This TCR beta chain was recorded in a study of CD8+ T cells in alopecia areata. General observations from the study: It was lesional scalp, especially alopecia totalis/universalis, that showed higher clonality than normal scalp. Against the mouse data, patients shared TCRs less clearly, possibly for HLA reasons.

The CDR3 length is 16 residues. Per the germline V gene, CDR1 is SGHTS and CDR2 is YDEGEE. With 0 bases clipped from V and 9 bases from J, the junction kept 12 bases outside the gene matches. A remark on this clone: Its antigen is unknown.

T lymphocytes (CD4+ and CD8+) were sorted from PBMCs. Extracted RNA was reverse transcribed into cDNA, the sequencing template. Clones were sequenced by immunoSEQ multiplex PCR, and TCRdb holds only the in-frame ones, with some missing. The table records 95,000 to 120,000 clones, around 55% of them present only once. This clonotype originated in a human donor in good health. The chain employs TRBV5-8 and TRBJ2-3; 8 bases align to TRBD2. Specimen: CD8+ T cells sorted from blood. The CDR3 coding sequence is TGTGCCAGCAGCTTGGCGGGGGGGGCGACGGTAGGAACGCAGTATTTT. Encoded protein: CASSLAGGATVGTQYF.